This entry lists 32 T cell receptor beta chains sequenced from one sample in a study of neurological immune-mediated disorders. TCRdb analysed the 5' RACE reads with MiXCR anew, one entry per CDR3 protein. Of over 35,000 distinct CDR3 sequences in the sample, approximately 11% were seen once. The sequenced sample was PBMCs. The receptors originated from a female donor in good health.

In this sample, this clonotype turned up many times. This chain uses TRBV3-1 with TRBJ2-1; 9 nucleotides agree with TRBD2. CDR1 is LGHDT, CDR2 YNNKEL, per germline (reference sequence). The CDR3 runs to 16 residues. The J segment lost 2 bases and the V segment lost 1 base, leaving 3 bases of the junction unmatched. CDR3 region: CASSQAAGGTYNEQFF. The DNA for the CDR3 is TGTGCCAGCAGCCAAGCAGCGGGAGGCACCTACAATGAGCAGTTCTTC.

This clonotype was counted many times. The chain recombines TRBV7-2 with TRBJ1-6; D possibly corresponds to TRBD1 (5 bases). CDR1 SGHTA and CDR2 FQGNSA come from the germline V gene. This CDR3 has 14 amino acids. Trimming removed 2 bases from V and 11 bases from J, with 13 bases in between. CDR3 nucleotide sequence: TGTGCCAGCAGCTTAATCCAGGGTACAACACCCCTCCACTTT. It codes for CASSLIQGTTPLHF.

J is TRBJ2-5 and V is TRBV2; TRBD1 is a possible D gene (5 bases). Deletions cut 11 bases from V and 3 bases from J, with 16 bases between. The CDR3 has 13 residues. Germline V lookup: CDR1 SNHLY, CDR2 FYNNEI. The CDR3 DNA reads as TGTGCCGGCAACAGGTGGATAGAAGAGACCCAGTACTTC. This gives the protein CAGNRWIEETQYF.

This clonotype was seen a few times. V gene TRBV2 combines with J gene TRBJ1-1; 8 nucleotides align to TRBD1. This CDR3 contains 13 residues. Germline trimming cut 7 bases from V and 2 bases from J; bases unmatched to any gene: 3. CDR1 and CDR2 (germline): SNHLY, FYNNEI. The CDR3, as DNA: TGTGCCAGCAAGGGGACAGGCAACACTGAAGCTTTCTTT. Residues: CASKGTGNTEAFF.

This clonotype was counted only a few times. This chain uses TRBV29-1 with TRBJ2-1; TRBD2 matches at 10 bases. This CDR3 has 16 amino acids. Germline loops: CDR1 SQVTM, CDR2 ANQGSEA. V lost 6 bases to trimming and J lost 8 bases; unmatched junction nucleotides: 16. CDR3 in DNA: TGCAGCGTCGTTATGACTAGCGGGTACATCACCGATGAGCAGTTCTTC. Translating gives CSVVMTSGYITDEQFF.

The chain recombines TRBV5-1 with TRBJ2-1; tentatively, D is TRBD1 or TRBD2 (5 bases each). V dropped 5 bases and J dropped 4 bases, with 13 bases sitting between them. CDR1 is SGHRS, CDR2 YFSETQ, per germline. The CDR3 length is 14 residues. The CDR3 sequence: CASSVEGPYNEQFF. The CDR3 bases are TGCGCCAGCAGTGTAGAGGGGCCGTACAATGAGCAGTTCTTC.

As for this clonotype: At one of its ends the junction is not consistent with the germline gene, which may arise from a read error. The chain recombines TRBV20-1 with TRBJ1-1; no clear D. The CDR3 is made up of 11 amino acids. Germline loops: CDR1 DFQATT, CDR2 SNEGSKA (reference sequence). The CDR3, as DNA: TGCAGTGCTAGAGTGTTGGCTGATGCTTTCTTT. Translation gives CSARVLADAFF.

This clonotype was seen repeatedly, ten times or more. The chain employs TRBV15 and TRBJ2-5, with D perhaps matching TRBD1 or TRBD2 (6 bases each). This CDR3 spans 15 amino acids. V was clipped by 5 bases and J by 2 bases, with 15 bases between them. Germline loops: CDR1 LNHNV, CDR2 YYDKDF (reference sequence). The CDR3 is CATSEGGREQETQYF. The CDR3 bases are TGTGCCACCAGCGAGGGGGGCAGGGAGCAAGAGACCCAGTACTTC.

This clonotype occurred a few times. The rearrangement joins TRBV5-1 to TRBJ2-5; 14 bases fit TRBD2. CDR3 size: 16 residues. Trimming removed 4 bases from V and 4 bases from J; junction bases left unmatched: 6. Germline CDR1 is SGHRS and CDR2 is YFSETQ. The CDR3 DNA follows: TGCGCCAGCAGCACCGGACTAGCGGGGGGCATAGAGACCCAGTACTTC. Translated, it gives CASSTGLAGGIETQYF.

This clonotype occurred many times. This chain uses TRBV5-1 with TRBJ2-2, with D unclear. Trimming pared 3 bases from V and 2 bases from J, leaving 14 bases between. The CDR3 spans 16 residues. The V gene's germline CDR1 is SGHRS and CDR2 YFSETQ. Written as DNA, the CDR3 is TGCGCCAGCAGCTGGTCCCCACTTGGTAACACCGGGGAGCTGTTTTTT. Translating it yields CASSWSPLGNTGELFF.

This clonotype was detected ten times or more. The genes are TRBV28 and TRBJ2-3; TRBD1 might be the D (6 bases). Trimming pared 11 bases from V and 1 base from J, leaving 10 bases between. Germline CDR1 MDHEN, CDR2 SYDVKM. This CDR3 is 12 amino acids long. CDR3 DNA: TGTGCCGGATCAGGGGGCACAGATACGCAGTATTTT. It is translated as CAGSGGTDTQYF.

The table lists this clonotype with many counts. The chain has TRBV5-1 and TRBJ1-3, with a tentative D call TRBD1 (5 bases). CDR1 is SGHRS, CDR2 YFSETQ, per germline. The CDR3 totals 16 residues. With 0 bases removed from V and 2 bases from J, the gap between germline ends came to 12 bases. CDR3 nucleotides: TGCGCCAGCAGCTTGGCGGGCCGGGGGACTGGAAACACCATATATTTT. Encoded protein: CASSLAGRGTGNTIYF.

This clonotype showed up many times. V is TRBV6-1 and J is TRBJ2-7; TRBD2 agrees at 10 bases. CDR1 MNHNS and CDR2 SASEGT come from the germline V gene. The CDR3 covers 16 residues. V trimming: 0 bases; J trimming: 2 bases; junction bases outside the gene matches: 4. The CDR3 sequence is CASSEARTSGPYEQYF. CDR3 sequence (DNA): TGTGCCAGCAGTGAAGCGAGGACTAGCGGACCCTACGAGCAGTACTTC.

In this sample, this clonotype turned up once. The CDR3 loop is CASSLEVQGAAFF. The CDR3 DNA sequence: TGTGCCAGCAGCTTAGAGGTCCAGGGCGCGGCTTTCTTT. The chain recombines TRBV7-6 with TRBJ1-1; TRBD1 might be the D (5 bases). This CDR3 has 13 amino acids. Germline V CDR1 and CDR2: SGHVS, FNYEAQ. V lost 1 base to trimming and J lost 11 bases, with 14 bases between them.

This clonotype was observed many times. This rearrangement joins TRBV11-1 to TRBJ2-6; TRBD2 aligns across 10 bases. J was trimmed by 1 base and V by 5 bases; bases with no gene match: 11. This CDR3 contains 19 residues. CDR1 is SGHAT and CDR2 is FQDESV in the germline V gene (reference sequence). The CDR3 is CASSTLPGLAISGANVLTF. CDR3 DNA sequence: TGTGCCAGCAGCACGCTCCCGGGACTAGCGATATCTGGGGCCAACGTCCTGACTTTC.

This clonotype is labeled as medium-sized (0.01 to 0.1%). The chain is built from TRBV2 and TRBJ1-5; 8 nucleotides line up with TRBD1. J gave up 7 bases and V 6 bases, and 5 bases lay outside the gene matches. CDR1 SNHLY and CDR2 FYNNEI come from the germline V gene. The CDR3 is 13 amino acids. Here the CDR3 reads CASSGQGGQPQHF. In DNA, the CDR3 is TGTGCCAGCAGCGGACAGGGTGGACAGCCCCAGCATTTT.

This clonotype was counted many times. V gene TRBV29-1 combines with J gene TRBJ2-7; the D gene is possibly TRBD2 (6 bases). CDR1 SQVTM and CDR2 ANQGSEA come from the germline V gene. V shed 7 bases and J shed 6 bases, with 19 bases lying between them. The length of the CDR3 is 13 residues. DNA for the CDR3: TGCAGCGCCGCCATCGGTGGGGGGTTCGAGCAGTACTTC. Its protein is CSAAIGGGFEQYF.

The table lists this clonotype with many counts. The chain employs TRBV12-3 or TRBV12-4 and TRBJ2-3, with D possibly being TRBD2 (5 bases). The CDR3 has 15 amino acids. Trimming took off 5 bases at V and 4 bases at J, with 16 bases between the two ends. CDR3 sequence: CASSQGLTASDTQYF. In nucleotides, the CDR3 is TGTGCCAGCAGTCAAGGACTGACGGCCTCAGATACGCAGTATTTT.

This clonotype was counted at least ten times. V usage is TRBV5-6 and J usage is TRBJ1-4; D not resolved. Germline V gives CDR1 SGHDT, CDR2 YYEEEE. CDR3 length: 12 residues. Trimming took off 4 bases at V and 5 bases at J, with 6 bases between the two ends. Written as DNA, the CDR3 is TGTGCCAGCAGCCAGCAAAATGAAAAACTGTTTTTT. It encodes CASSQQNEKLFF.

This clonotype has a count of ten or more. The genes are TRBV20-1 and TRBJ2-1, with 10 bases lining up with TRBD1. V gave up 5 bases and J gave up 7 bases; unmatched junction bases: 11. There are 15 residues in the CDR3. Germline V gene lookup returns CDR1 DFQATT and CDR2 SNEGSKA (reference sequence). The CDR3 region is CSASRGDRGHNEQFF. The CDR3, as DNA: TGCAGTGCTTCCAGGGGCGACAGGGGGCATAATGAGCAGTTCTTC.

This clonotype was detected ten times or more. This chain connects TRBV12-3 or TRBV12-4 to TRBJ1-2; 7 bases map to TRBD1. After removal of 1 base from V and 4 bases from J, the junction contained 3 bases not matched to a gene. This CDR3 has 14 amino acids. The CDR3 DNA follows: TGTGCCAGCAGTTTAGGGGGGACAGCCTATGGCTACACCTTC. Protein sequence: CASSLGGTAYGYTF.

This clonotype was found many times. V is TRBV5-1 and J is TRBJ1-4; possibly TRBD1 for D (5 bases). The CDR3 is 14 residues long. Germline V lookup: CDR1 SGHRS, CDR2 YFSETQ. V lost 3 bases and J lost 7, with 13 bases in between. In nucleotides, the CDR3 is TGCGCCAGCAGCTCCGGGACGAGAGGTGAAAAACTGTTTTTT. Translated, it gives CASSSGTRGEKLFF.

This clonotype was observed a few times. V gene TRBV2 combines with J gene TRBJ2-1, with a tentative D call TRBD2 (7 bases). The CDR3 is 14 residues long. The germline CDR1 and CDR2 sequences are SNHLY and FYNNEI. CDR3 amino acids: CAPGGSKGGNEQFF. In DNA, the CDR3 is TGTGCGCCGGGAGGCTCCAAAGGGGGCAATGAGCAGTTCTTC.

This clonotype was recorded at least ten times. The genes are TRBV20-1 and TRBJ1-1; tentative D call: TRBD1 (5 bases). This CDR3 spans 12 amino acids. The V gene's germline CDR1 is DFQATT and CDR2 SNEGSKA (reference sequence). Deletions cut 4 bases from V and 3 bases from J, with 9 bases between. CDR3 amino acids: CSAKRGYTEAFF. DNA for the CDR3: TGCAGTGCTAAAAGGGGATACACTGAAGCTTTCTTT.

The table lists this clonotype with many counts. The V and J genes are TRBV29-1 and TRBJ2-3, with 11 bases fitting TRBD2. Per the germline V gene, CDR1 is SQVTM and CDR2 is ANQGSEA. This CDR3 region has 12 residues. Unmatched junction bases numbered 7, after V lost 2 bases and J lost 15 bases. CDR3 DNA: TGCAGCGTTGAACTAGCGGGGGGCCTGCAATATTTT. It yields the protein CSVELAGGLQYF.

The rearrangement links TRBV18 to TRBJ1-2, with D possibly TRBD1 on 5 matching bases. The V and J ends lost 3 bases and 5 bases respectively, with 13 bases between them. This CDR3 spans 14 amino acids. Germline V CDR1 and CDR2: KGHSH, LQKENI. CDR3 sequence: CASSPPGGGYGYTF. The CDR3 DNA reads TGTGCCAGCTCACCCCCCGGCGGGGGATATGGCTACACCTTC.

In its sample, this clonotype was seen many times. The V and J genes are TRBV24-1 and TRBJ1-2, with TRBD1 identical over 7 bases. CDR1 and CDR2 from the germline V gene are KGHDR and SFDVKD. CDR3 length equals 15 residues. The J segment lost 8 bases and the V segment lost 0 bases, leaving 8 bases of the junction unmatched. DNA for the CDR3: TGTGCCACCAGTGATTTGGCCCCAGGGGGTAGCGGCTACACCTTC. It specifies CATSDLAPGGSGYTF.

This clonotype has at least ten counts. The chain recombines TRBV15 with TRBJ2-3, with D hard to call. Germline V gene sequence: CDR1 LNHNV, CDR2 YYDKDF (reference sequence). V dropped 4 bases and J dropped 2 bases, with 7 bases sitting between them. This CDR3 has 13 amino acids. The CDR3 DNA is TGTGCCACCAGCACTCCTACCACAGATACGCAGTATTTT. Amino acid sequence: CATSTPTTDTQYF.

This clonotype has a count of ten or more. The chain recombines TRBV5-1 with TRBJ2-5; TRBD1 matches at 7 bases. Germline lookup yields CDR1 SGHRS and CDR2 YFSETQ. The junction had 9 bases not matched to a gene; V was cut back by 7 bases and J by 3 bases. CDR3 length: 14 amino acids. This CDR3 is CASGARDSKETQYF. DNA of the CDR3: TGCGCCAGCGGCGCCAGGGACAGCAAAGAGACCCAGTACTTC.

The J gene is TRBJ2-2, the V gene TRBV20-1, with TRBD2 matching 8 bases. The CDR3 length is 16 residues. J lost 3 bases, V lost 6 bases, and 12 bases had no gene match. Germline loops: CDR1 DFQATT, CDR2 SNEGSKA (reference sequence). CDR3 in DNA: TGCAGTGCCTCGGACCTAAGCGGGGGCCACACCGGGGAGCTGTTTTTT. It is translated as CSASDLSGGHTGELFF.

This clonotype was recorded many times. The rearrangement links TRBV5-1 to TRBJ2-7; 9 bases are a match to TRBD1. This CDR3 contains 12 residues. Germline lookup yields CDR1 SGHRS and CDR2 YFSETQ. The ends lost 4 bases at V and 7 bases at J; junction bases unmatched: 3. CDR3 loop: CASSTGQGEQYF. CDR3 nucleotides: TGCGCCAGCAGCACCGGACAGGGGGAGCAGTACTTC.

Worth noting for this clonotype: This may be a read error: a much more frequent sequence differs by one nucleotide. The rearrangement links TRBV20-1 to TRBJ1-4; possible D gene TRBD1, 5 bases. The CDR3 extends over 12 amino acids. Germline V gene lookup returns CDR1 DFQATT and CDR2 SNEGSKA (reference sequence). As DNA, the CDR3 is TGCAACACCTCGGGACGGAATGAAAAACTGTTTTTT. The encoded protein is CNTSGRNEKLFF.